This T cell receptor beta chain was identified during a study of blood T cell repertoires in COVID-19. CDR1 and CDR2 (germline): SGHRS, YFSETQ. The CDR3 covers 15 residues. Trimming took 1 base from V and 1 from J; bases not matched to a gene: 2. TCRdb's table, derived via immunoSEQ multiplex PCR, lists solely in-frame clones and lacks some. The sample lists 300,000 or so clones; about 85% were seen once. The chain uses TRBV5-1 and TRBJ2-4; 7 nucleotides align to TRBD1. Sequencing input: PBMCs or T cells enriched from blood (not recorded which). This receptor was taken from a woman aged 25-40 years who had recovered from COVID-19. Here the CDR3 reads CASSLTGEAKNIQYF. As DNA, the CDR3 is TGCGCCAGCAGCTTGACAGGGGAGGCCAAAAACATTCAGTACTTC.